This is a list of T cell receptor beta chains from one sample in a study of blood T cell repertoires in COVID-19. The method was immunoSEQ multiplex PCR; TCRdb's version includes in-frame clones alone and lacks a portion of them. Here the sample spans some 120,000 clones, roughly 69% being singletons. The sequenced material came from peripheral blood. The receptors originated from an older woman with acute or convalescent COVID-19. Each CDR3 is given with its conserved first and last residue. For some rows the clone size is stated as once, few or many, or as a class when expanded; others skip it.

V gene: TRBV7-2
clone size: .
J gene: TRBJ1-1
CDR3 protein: CASSQGTANTEAFF

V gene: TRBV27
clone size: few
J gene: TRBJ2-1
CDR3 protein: CASTGLAGGLEQFF

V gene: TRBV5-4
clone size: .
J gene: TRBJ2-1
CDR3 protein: CASSHRLAMKGNEQFF

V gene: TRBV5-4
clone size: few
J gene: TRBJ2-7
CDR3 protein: CASSWDRAYEQYF

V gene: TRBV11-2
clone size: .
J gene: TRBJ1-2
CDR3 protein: CASSSYRGDRATYGYTF

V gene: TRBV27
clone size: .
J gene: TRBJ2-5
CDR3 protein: CASSLGTGRQETQYF

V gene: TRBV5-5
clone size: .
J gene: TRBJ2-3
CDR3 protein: CASSLGQGLVTDTQYF

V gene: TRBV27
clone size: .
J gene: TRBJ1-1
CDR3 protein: CASSPVGGMNTEAFF

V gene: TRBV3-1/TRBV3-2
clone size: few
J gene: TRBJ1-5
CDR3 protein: CASSQDRRGDRGSNQPQHF

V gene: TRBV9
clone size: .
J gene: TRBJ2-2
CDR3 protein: CASSLAGGTGELFF

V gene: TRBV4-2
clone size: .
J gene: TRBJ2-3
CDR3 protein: CASSQGGSLDTQYF

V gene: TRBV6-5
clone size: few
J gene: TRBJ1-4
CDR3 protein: CASSQTATNEKLFF

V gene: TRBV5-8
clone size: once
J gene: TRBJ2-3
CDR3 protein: CASLRPGGLTDTQYF

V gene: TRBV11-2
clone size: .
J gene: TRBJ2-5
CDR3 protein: CASSLSFQETQYF

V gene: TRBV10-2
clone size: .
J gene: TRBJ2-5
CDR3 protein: CASRGSGWQETQYF

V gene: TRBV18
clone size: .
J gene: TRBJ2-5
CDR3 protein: CASSSFVQETQYF

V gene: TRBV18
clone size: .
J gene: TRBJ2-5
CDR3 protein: CASSPASGSIQETQYF

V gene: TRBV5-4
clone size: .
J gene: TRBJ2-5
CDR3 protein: CASSLGQGRGETQYF

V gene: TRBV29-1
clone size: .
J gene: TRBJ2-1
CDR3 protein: CSVEGFGTRGNEQFF

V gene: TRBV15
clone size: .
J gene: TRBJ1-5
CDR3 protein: CATSGTGSRQPQHF

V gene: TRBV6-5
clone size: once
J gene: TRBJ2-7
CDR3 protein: CASSYTGLAGGEQYF

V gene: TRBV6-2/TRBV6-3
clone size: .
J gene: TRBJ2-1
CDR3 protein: CASSYSNNPYNEQFF

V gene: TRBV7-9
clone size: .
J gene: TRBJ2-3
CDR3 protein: CASSLVRGGAADTQYF

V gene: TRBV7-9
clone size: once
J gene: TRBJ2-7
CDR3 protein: CASRSEGSYEQYF

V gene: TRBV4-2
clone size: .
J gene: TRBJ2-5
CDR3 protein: CASSLGLAGGETQYF

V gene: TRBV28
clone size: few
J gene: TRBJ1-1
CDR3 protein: CAGGQGMNTEAFF

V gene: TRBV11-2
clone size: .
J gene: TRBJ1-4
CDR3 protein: CASSALGTVNNEKLFF

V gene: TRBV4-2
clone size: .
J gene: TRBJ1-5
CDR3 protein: CASSQVGEGNQPQHF

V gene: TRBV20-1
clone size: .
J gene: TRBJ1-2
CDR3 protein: CSASVRDTFNYGYTF

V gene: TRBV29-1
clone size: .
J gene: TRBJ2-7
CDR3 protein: CSVGGGQAPFGGEQYF

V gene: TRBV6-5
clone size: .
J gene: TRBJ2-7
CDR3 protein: CASRDAGDGQYF

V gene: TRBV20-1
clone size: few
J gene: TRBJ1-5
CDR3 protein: CSASSGEMGNQPQHF

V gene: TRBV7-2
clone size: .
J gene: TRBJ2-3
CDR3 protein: CASSPGGLAGAIDTQYF

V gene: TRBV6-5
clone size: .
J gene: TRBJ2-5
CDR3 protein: CASSSLRGSETQYF